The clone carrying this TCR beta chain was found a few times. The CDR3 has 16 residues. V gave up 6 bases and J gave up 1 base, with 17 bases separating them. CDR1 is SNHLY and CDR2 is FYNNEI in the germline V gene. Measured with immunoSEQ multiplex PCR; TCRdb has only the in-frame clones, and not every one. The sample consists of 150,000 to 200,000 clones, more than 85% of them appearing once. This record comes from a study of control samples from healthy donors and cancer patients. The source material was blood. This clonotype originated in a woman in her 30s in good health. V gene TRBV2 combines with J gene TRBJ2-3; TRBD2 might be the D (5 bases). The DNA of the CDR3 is TGTGCCAGCAGGGACTCTACGGGGATGGGCACAGATACGCAGTATTTT. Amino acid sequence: CASRDSTGMGTDTQYF.